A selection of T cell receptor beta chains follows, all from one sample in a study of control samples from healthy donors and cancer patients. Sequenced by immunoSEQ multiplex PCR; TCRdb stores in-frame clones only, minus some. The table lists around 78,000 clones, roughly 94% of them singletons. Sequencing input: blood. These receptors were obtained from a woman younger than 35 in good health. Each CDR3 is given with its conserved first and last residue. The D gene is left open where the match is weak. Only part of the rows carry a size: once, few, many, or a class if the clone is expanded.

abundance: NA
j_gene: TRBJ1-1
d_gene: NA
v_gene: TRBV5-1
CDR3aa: CASSSGPRTNTEAFF
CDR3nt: TGCGCCAGCAGCTCAGGACCGCGCACGAACACTGAAGCTTTCTTT

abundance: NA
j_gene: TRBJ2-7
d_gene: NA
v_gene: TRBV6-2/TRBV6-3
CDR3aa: CASSYVYEQYF
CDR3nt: TGTGCCAGCAGTTACGTCTACGAGCAGTACTTC

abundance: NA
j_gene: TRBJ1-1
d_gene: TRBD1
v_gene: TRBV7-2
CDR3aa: CASSSPRGQLNTEAFF
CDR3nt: TGTGCCAGCAGCTCCCCCAGGGGACAGCTGAACACTGAAGCTTTCTTT

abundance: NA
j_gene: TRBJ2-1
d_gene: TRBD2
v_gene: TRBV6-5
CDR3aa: CASRLTSGKVNEQFF
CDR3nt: TGTGCCAGCAGACTAACTAGCGGGAAGGTCAATGAGCAGTTCTTC

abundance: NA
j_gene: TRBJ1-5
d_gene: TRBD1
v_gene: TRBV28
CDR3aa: CASSFPDRALGRPQHF
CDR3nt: TGTGCCAGCAGTTTCCCCGACAGGGCCCTTGGGAGACCCCAGCATTTT

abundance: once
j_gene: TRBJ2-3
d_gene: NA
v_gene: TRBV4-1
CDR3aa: CASSQDLAADTQYF
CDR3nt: TGCGCCAGCAGCCAAGATCTTGCGGCGGATACGCAGTATTTT

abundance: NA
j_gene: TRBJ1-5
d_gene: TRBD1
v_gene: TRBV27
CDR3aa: CASKKDRFIQPQHF
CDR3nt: TGTGCCAGCAAAAAGGACAGGTTCATTCAGCCCCAGCATTTT

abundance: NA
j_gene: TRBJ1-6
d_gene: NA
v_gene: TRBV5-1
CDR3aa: CASSPAGAGNSPLHF
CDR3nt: TGCGCCAGCAGCCCGGCGGGGGCGGGTAATTCACCCCTCCACTTT

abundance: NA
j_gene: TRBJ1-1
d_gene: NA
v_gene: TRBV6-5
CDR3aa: CASTPGDREAFF
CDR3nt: TGTGCCAGCACCCCCGGGGACCGTGAAGCTTTCTTT

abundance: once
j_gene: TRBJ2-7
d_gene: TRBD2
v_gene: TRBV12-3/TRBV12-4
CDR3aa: CASSLAREVYF
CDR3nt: TGTGCCAGCAGTCTTGCCCGGGAGGTGTATTTC

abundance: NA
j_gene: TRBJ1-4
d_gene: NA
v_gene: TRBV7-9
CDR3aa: CASSPPSSVRNEKLFF
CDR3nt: TGTGCCAGCAGCCCCCCGTCCTCCGTCCGAAATGAAAAACTGTTTTTT

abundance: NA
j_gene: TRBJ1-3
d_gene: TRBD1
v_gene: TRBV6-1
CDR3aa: CASSVQGSVVGNTIYF
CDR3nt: TGTGCCAGCAGTGTACAGGGGTCAGTTGTGGGAAACACCATATATTTT

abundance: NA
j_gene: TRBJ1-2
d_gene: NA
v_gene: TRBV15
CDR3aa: CATQRAGSDGYTF
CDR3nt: TGTGCCACTCAAAGAGCAGGATCCGATGGCTACACCTTC

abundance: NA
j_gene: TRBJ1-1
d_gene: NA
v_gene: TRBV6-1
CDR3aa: CASSEAFSDNGNTEAFF
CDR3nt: TGTGCCAGCAGTGAAGCGTTTAGTGACAACGGGAACACTGAAGCTTTCTTT

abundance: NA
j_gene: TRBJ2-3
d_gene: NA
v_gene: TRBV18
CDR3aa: CASSPPTRGPTDTQYF
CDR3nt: TGTGCCAGCTCACCACCTACTAGAGGCCCCACAGATACGCAGTATTTT

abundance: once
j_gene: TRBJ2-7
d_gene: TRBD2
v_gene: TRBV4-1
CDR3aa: CASSQVTSGFSYEQYF
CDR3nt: TGCGCCAGCAGCCAAGTGACTAGCGGGTTCTCCTACGAGCAGTACTTC

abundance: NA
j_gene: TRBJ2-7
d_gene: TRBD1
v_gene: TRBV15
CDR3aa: CATSRDNRDRTYEQYF
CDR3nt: TGTGCCACCAGCAGAGATAATAGGGACAGGACCTACGAGCAGTACTTC

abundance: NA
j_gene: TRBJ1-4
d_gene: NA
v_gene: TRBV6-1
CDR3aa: CASSETGATNEKLFF
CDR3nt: TGTGCCAGCAGTGAAACAGGAGCAACTAATGAAAAACTGTTTTTT

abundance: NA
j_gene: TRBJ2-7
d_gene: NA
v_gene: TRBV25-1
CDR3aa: CASSDAVQAQSSYEQYF
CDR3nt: TGTGCCAGCAGTGACGCAGTACAGGCCCAATCCTCCTACGAGCAGTACTTC

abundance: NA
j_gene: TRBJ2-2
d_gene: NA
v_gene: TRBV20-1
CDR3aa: CSASETTTGELFF
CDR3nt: TGCAGTGCTAGTGAGACTACTACCGGGGAGCTGTTTTTT

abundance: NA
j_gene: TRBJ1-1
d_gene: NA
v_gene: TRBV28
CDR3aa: CASSSQQGPSEAFF
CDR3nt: TGTGCCAGCAGTTCACAACAGGGTCCGTCTGAAGCTTTCTTT

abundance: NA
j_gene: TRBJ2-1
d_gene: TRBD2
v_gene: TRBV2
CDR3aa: CATSNRTSVRYNEQFF
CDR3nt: TGTGCTACCAGCAATAGGACTAGCGTTCGATACAATGAGCAGTTCTTC

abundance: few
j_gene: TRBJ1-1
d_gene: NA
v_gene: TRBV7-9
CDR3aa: CASSLGWGEDTEAFF
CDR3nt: TGTGCCAGCAGCTTAGGGTGGGGGGAGGACACTGAAGCTTTCTTT

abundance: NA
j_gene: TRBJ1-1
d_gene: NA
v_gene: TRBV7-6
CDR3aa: CASSLGAGLMNTEAFF
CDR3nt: TGTGCCAGCAGCTTAGGGGCAGGGCTCATGAACACTGAAGCTTTCTTT

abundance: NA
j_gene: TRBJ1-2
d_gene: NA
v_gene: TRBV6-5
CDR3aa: CASSLHWTDYGYTF
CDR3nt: TGTGCCAGCAGTTTGCATTGGACAGATTATGGCTACACCTTC

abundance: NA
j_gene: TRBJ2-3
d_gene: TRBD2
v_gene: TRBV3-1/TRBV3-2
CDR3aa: CASSQDLTSGGAVDTQYF
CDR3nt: TGTGCCAGCAGCCAAGATCTAACTAGCGGGGGGGCTGTAGATACGCAGTATTTT

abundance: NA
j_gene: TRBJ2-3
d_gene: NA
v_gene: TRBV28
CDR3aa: CASSPPTLMQDTQYF
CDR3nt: TGTGCCAGCAGCCCACCCACTTTGATGCAGGATACGCAGTATTTT

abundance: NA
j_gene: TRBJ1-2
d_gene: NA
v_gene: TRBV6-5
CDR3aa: CASRQSQEIYGYTF
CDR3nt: TGTGCCAGCAGACAAAGCCAGGAAATTTATGGCTACACCTTC

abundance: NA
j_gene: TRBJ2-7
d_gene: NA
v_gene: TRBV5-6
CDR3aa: CASSLDTFYEQYF
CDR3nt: TGTGCCAGCAGCTTGGACACCTTCTACGAGCAGTACTTC

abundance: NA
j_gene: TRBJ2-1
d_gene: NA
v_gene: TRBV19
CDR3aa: CASSTPSGTSSYNEQFF
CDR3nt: TGTGCCAGTAGTACCCCATCCGGGACATCATCCTACAATGAGCAGTTCTTC

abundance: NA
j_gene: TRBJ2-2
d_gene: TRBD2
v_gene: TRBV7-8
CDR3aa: CASSLQGTTRTGELFF
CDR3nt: TGTGCCAGCAGCTTACAAGGGACTACCAGGACCGGGGAGCTGTTTTTT

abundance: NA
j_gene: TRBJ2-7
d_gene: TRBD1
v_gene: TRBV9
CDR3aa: CASSVPRDSPLYEQYF
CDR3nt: TGTGCCAGCAGCGTCCCCCGGGACAGCCCTTTATACGAGCAGTACTTC

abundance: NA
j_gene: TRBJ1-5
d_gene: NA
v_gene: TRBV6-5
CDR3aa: CASKSIQGTQPQHF
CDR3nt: TGTGCCAGCAAAAGTATACAGGGAACTCAGCCCCAGCATTTT

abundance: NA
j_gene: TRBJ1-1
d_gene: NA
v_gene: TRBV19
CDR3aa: CASSMTQGAEAFF
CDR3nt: TGTGCCAGTAGTATGACACAGGGCGCTGAAGCTTTCTTT

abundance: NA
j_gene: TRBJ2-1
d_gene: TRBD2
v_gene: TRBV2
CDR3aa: CASSEERGGPGGEQFF
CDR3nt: TGTGCCAGCAGTGAGGAGCGGGGGGGGCCAGGCGGTGAGCAGTTCTTC

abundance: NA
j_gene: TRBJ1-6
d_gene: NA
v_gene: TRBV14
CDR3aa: CASSQETRNSPLHF
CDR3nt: TGTGCCAGCAGCCAAGAGACACGCAATTCACCCCTCCACTTT

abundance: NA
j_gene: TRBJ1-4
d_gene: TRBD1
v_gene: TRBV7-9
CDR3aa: CASSPGTGPTMDNEKLFF
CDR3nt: TGTGCCAGCAGCCCGGGGACAGGACCGACCATGGATAATGAAAAACTGTTTTTT

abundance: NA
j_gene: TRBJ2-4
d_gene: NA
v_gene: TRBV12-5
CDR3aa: CASGPEEGSIQYF
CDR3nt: TGTGCTAGTGGTCCCGAGGAGGGGAGCATTCAGTACTTC

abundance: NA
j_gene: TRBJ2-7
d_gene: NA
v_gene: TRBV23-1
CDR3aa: CASSPTTVPYEQYF
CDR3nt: TGCGCCAGCAGTCCTACGACAGTTCCCTACGAGCAGTACTTC

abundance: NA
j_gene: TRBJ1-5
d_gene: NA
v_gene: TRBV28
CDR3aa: CASSFGGLNQPQHF
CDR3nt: TGTGCCAGCAGTTTTGGAGGGCTCAATCAGCCCCAGCATTTT

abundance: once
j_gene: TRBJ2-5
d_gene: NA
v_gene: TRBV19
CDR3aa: CASSIGRGQETQYF
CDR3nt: TGTGCCAGTAGTATTGGGAGAGGCCAAGAGACCCAGTACTTC

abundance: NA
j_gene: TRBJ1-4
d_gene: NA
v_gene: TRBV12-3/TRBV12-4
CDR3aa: CASSMDSEKLFF
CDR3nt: TGTGCCAGCAGTATGGACAGCGAAAAACTGTTTTTT

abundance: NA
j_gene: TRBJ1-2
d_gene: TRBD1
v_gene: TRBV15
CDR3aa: CATSSDDRAGEGYTF
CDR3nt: TGTGCCACCAGCAGCGACGACAGGGCCGGAGAGGGCTACACCTTC

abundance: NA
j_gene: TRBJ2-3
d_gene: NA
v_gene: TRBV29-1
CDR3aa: CSVEGGWWAASTDTQYF
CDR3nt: TGCAGCGTTGAAGGGGGGTGGTGGGCGGCTAGCACAGATACGCAGTATTTT

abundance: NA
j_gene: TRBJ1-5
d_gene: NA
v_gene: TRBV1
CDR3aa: CTSSQDPRSSQPQHF
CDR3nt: TGCACCAGCAGCCAGGACCCCAGATCATCTCAGCCCCAGCATTTT

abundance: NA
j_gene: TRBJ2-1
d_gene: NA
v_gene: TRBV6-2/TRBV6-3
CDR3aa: CASSMINEQFF
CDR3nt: TGTGCCAGCAGCATGATCAATGAGCAGTTCTTC

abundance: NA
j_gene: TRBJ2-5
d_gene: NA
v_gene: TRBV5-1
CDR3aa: CASSLEFETQYF
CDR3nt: TGCGCCAGCAGCTTGGAATTTGAGACCCAGTACTTC

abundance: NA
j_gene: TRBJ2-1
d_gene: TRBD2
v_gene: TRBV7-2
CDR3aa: CASSISGSSYNEQFF
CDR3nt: TGTGCCAGCAGCATTAGCGGGAGCTCCTACAATGAGCAGTTCTTC

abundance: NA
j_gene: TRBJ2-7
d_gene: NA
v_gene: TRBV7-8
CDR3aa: CASSLVRERYEQYF
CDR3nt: TGTGCCAGCAGCTTAGTCCGGGAGCGGTACGAGCAGTACTTC

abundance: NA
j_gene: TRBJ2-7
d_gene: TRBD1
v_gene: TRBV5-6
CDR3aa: CASSFGTEGYEQYF
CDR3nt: TGTGCCAGCAGCTTTGGGACAGAGGGATACGAGCAGTACTTC

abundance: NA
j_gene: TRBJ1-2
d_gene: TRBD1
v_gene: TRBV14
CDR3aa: CAHRDRPGYTF
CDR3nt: TGTGCCCACAGGGACAGGCCTGGCTACACCTTC